This T cell receptor beta chain originates from a study of beta chain features in type 1 diabetes. About the research overall: There was similarity between patients and healthy donors in age, gender and cell yields. Points from the study as a whole: Compared with healthy donors, patients appeared to share more similar naive, central memory and regulatory TCRB repertoires. PCR might pick shorter templates more often, in the same way for patients and controls. People with Type 1 diabetes carried modestly yet significantly shorter TCRB CDR3s in all four CD4+ subsets.

V gave up 5 bases and J gave up 5 bases, with 12 bases separating them. Per germline, CDR1 MNHEY and CDR2 SVGAGI. This CDR3 comprises 13 residues. This clone was detected a few times. Antigen: not known. Expressed TCRB transcripts were sequenced after all isolated RNA was converted to cDNA. The repertoire was sequenced with immunoSEQ multiplex PCR; TCRdb's copy has only in-frame clones and lacks some. The repertoire holds roughly 290,000 clones, with over 14% as singletons. The rearrangement links TRBV6-5 to TRBJ1-1, with D hard to call. Sequencing was carried out using naive CD4+ T cells from blood. This sequence originates from a man in his late teens or twenties with type 1 diabetes. CDR3 region: CASSPRGMTEAFF. CDR3 nucleotides: TGTGCCAGCAGTCCCCGGGGAATGACTGAAGCTTTCTTT.